A selection of T cell receptor beta chains follows, all from one sample in a study of shared clonotypes between healthy human individuals. The assay was immunoSEQ multiplex PCR, and TCRdb's table has in-frame clones only and misses some. The profile covers roughly 2.1 million clones, with roughly 91% appearing a single time and 1.5% to 2% taken by the ten largest. The sample consisted of naive CD8+ T cells from PBMCs. These receptors were collected from a man aged 18 to 29 in good health. Some clones in this sample may be carry-over from other donors' samples. The CDR3 runs from the conserved cysteine through the conserved F or W. D genes are given only for firm matches. Size is stated for part of the rows, as once, few or many counts, or as a class when the clone is expanded.

V: TRBV9
J: TRBJ2-1
size: -
D: -
DNA: TGTGCCAGCAGCGTGTCCAATGAGCAGTTCTTC
CDR3: CASSVSNEQFF

V: TRBV5-6
J: TRBJ1-2
size: -
D: -
DNA: TGTGCCAGCAGCTTGCCGGGGTTGAACTATGGCTACACCTTC
CDR3: CASSLPGLNYGYTF

V: TRBV13
J: TRBJ1-1
size: -
D: -
DNA: TGTGCCAGCAGCTTAGGCCGAAGGAACACTGAAGCTTTCTTT
CDR3: CASSLGRRNTEAFF

V: TRBV11-2
J: TRBJ2-5
size: -
D: TRBD2
DNA: TGTGCCAGCAGCTTAGAAGCGGGAGGGCCGGAGACCCAGTACTTC
CDR3: CASSLEAGGPETQYF

V: TRBV15
J: TRBJ2-7
size: -
D: -
DNA: TGTGCCACCAGCAGAGAGAAGGTTGTGTCTTGGCTAGAAAACTACGAGCAGTACTTC
CDR3: CATSREKVVSWLENYEQYF

V: TRBV27
J: TRBJ2-1
size: -
D: TRBD1
DNA: TGTGCCAGCAGTTCCCCGGGACAGGGTCTGGAGGGCAATGAGCAGTTCTTC
CDR3: CASSSPGQGLEGNEQFF

V: TRBV6-5
J: TRBJ2-5
size: -
D: -
DNA: TGTGCCAGCAGTTACGGAGCGAGGGAGACCCAGTACTTC
CDR3: CASSYGARETQYF

V: TRBV19
J: TRBJ2-5
size: -
D: -
DNA: TGTGCCAGTAGTATAGGGAACAGCTACCAAGAGACCCAGTACTTC
CDR3: CASSIGNSYQETQYF

V: TRBV18
J: TRBJ2-7
size: -
D: -
DNA: TGTGCCAGCTCACCGCTAGGGGGGCCCACCTACGAGCAGTACTTC
CDR3: CASSPLGGPTYEQYF

V: TRBV19
J: TRBJ2-2
size: -
D: -
DNA: TGTGCCAGTAGTTTCCGAAACACCGGGGAGCTGTTTTTT
CDR3: CASSFRNTGELFF

V: TRBV28
J: TRBJ2-2
size: -
D: TRBD2
DNA: TGTGCCAGCAGTTTTGGGGGGGCCGGGGAGCTGTTTTTT
CDR3: CASSFGGAGELFF

V: TRBV28
J: TRBJ2-1
size: -
D: TRBD1
DNA: TGTGCCAGCAGTCTAGGGACAGGTACCTACAATGAGCAGTTCTTC
CDR3: CASSLGTGTYNEQFF

V: TRBV28
J: TRBJ2-5
size: once
D: -
DNA: TGTGCCAGCAGTTTATTTACGGGTCAAGAGACCCAGTACTTC
CDR3: CASSLFTGQETQYF

V: TRBV15
J: TRBJ2-1
size: -
D: TRBD2
DNA: TGTGCCACCAGAGACCCACGAGCGGGGCCGTACAATGAGCAGTTCTTC
CDR3: CATRDPRAGPYNEQFF

V: TRBV6-6
J: TRBJ2-1
size: -
D: TRBD1
DNA: TGTGCCAGCAGTTACTGGGGGACAGGTTACAATGAGCAGTTCTTC
CDR3: CASSYWGTGYNEQFF

V: TRBV4-1
J: TRBJ2-7
size: -
D: TRBD2
DNA: TGCGCCAGCAGCCAAACGCAGCTAGCGGGAGGCTCCTACGAGCAGTACTTC
CDR3: CASSQTQLAGGSYEQYF

V: TRBV4-1
J: TRBJ2-7
size: -
D: -
DNA: TGCGCCAGCAGCCAAGGAGGCTCTTACGAGCAGTACTTC
CDR3: CASSQGGSYEQYF

V: TRBV29-1
J: TRBJ2-1
size: -
D: -
DNA: TGCAGCGTTGATTTAGGCAGGGGGGGCGATGAGCAGTTCTTC
CDR3: CSVDLGRGGDEQFF

V: TRBV28
J: TRBJ2-7
size: once
D: -
DNA: TGTGCCACCTCAATCAACTTAGACAGGCTCTCCTACGAGCAGTACTTC
CDR3: CATSINLDRLSYEQYF

V: TRBV28
J: TRBJ2-7
size: -
D: TRBD1
DNA: TGTGCCAGCAGGACAGGGCGGGAGCAGTACTTC
CDR3: CASRTGREQYF

V: TRBV19
J: TRBJ1-1
size: -
D: -
DNA: TGTGCCAGTAGTATCGGCGCGGGAACTGAAGCTTTCTTT
CDR3: CASSIGAGTEAFF

V: TRBV6-1
J: TRBJ1-2
size: -
D: -
DNA: TGTGCCAGCAGTGAAGGACAGTATTATGGCTACACCTTC
CDR3: CASSEGQYYGYTF

V: TRBV28
J: TRBJ2-1
size: -
D: TRBD1
DNA: TGTGCCAGCAGTTCCCGGACAGGTTATTACAATGAGCAGTTCTTC
CDR3: CASSSRTGYYNEQFF

V: TRBV29-1
J: TRBJ2-7
size: -
D: TRBD2
DNA: TGCAGCGTTGAGGGGGGAGGGCCCGGGGAGCAGTACTTC
CDR3: CSVEGGGPGEQYF

V: TRBV27
J: TRBJ2-7
size: few
D: -
DNA: TGTGCCAGCAGTTTCGGCCGTACCTACGAGCAGTACTTC
CDR3: CASSFGRTYEQYF

V: TRBV7-2
J: TRBJ1-4
size: -
D: -
DNA: TGTGCCAGCAGCTTTACCGGGATCGATTTTGAAAAACTGTTTTTT
CDR3: CASSFTGIDFEKLFF

V: TRBV11-2
J: TRBJ2-7
size: once
D: -
DNA: TGTGCCAGCAGCCGACGTACAGGGTCCTACGAGCAGTACTTC
CDR3: CASSRRTGSYEQYF